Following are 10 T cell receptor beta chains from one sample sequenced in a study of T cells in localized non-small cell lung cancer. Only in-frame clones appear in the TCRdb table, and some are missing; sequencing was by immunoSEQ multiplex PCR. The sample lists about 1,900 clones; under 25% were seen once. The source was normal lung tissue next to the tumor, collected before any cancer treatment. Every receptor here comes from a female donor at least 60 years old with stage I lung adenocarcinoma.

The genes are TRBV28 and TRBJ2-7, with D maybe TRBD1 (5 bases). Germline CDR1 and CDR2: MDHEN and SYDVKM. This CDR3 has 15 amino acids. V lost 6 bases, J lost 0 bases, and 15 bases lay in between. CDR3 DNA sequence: TGTGCCAGCAGAGGGGCCCTACTCTACTCCTACGAGCAGTACTTC. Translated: CASRGALLYSYEQYF.

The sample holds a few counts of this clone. The CDR3 spells CASSFRQLNTDTQYF. CDR3 nucleotide sequence: TGTGCCAGCAGTTTCCGGCAGCTAAACACAGATACGCAGTATTTT. The chain has TRBV28 and TRBJ2-3; the D is unclear. Germline CDR1 MDHEN, CDR2 SYDVKM. This CDR3 has 15 amino acids. V was clipped by 3 bases and J by 2 bases, with 12 bases between them.

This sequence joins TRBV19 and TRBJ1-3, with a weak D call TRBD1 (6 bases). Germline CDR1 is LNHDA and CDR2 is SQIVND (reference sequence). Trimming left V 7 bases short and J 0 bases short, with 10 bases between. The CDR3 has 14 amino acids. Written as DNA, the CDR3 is TGTGCCAGTATTCGGGGGCTCTCTGGAAACACCATATATTTT. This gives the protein CASIRGLSGNTIYF.

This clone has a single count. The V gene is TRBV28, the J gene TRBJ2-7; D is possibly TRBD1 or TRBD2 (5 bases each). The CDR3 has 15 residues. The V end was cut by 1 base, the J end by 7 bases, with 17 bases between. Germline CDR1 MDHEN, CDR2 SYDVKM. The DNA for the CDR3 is TGTGCCAGCAGTTTATCGTCGTCGGGGCGGTTAGAGCAGTACTTC. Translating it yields CASSLSSSGRLEQYF.

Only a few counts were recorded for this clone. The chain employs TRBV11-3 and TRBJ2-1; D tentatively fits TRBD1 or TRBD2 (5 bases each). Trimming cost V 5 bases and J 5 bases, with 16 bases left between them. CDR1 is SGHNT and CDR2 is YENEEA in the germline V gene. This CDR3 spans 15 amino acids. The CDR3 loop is CASSLGTTTHNEQFF. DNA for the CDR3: TGTGCCAGCAGCCTCGGGACGACCACACACAATGAGCAGTTCTTC.

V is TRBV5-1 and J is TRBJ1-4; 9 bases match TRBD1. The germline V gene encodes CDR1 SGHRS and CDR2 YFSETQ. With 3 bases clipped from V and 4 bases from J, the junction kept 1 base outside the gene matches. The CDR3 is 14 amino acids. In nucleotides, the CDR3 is TGCGCCAGCAGCTGGACAGGGGTTAATGAAAAACTGTTTTTT. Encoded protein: CASSWTGVNEKLFF.

The CDR3 DNA is TGTGCCAGCCGTTGGGGACTAGCGGTGTACAATGAGCAGTTCTTC. Protein: CASRWGLAVYNEQFF. The chain joins TRBV19 to TRBJ2-1, with TRBD2 identical over 11 bases. The V segment lost 9 bases and the J segment 4 bases; nucleotides outside the gene matches: 8. Germline CDR1 is LNHDA and CDR2 is SQIVND (reference sequence). The CDR3 contains 15 residues.

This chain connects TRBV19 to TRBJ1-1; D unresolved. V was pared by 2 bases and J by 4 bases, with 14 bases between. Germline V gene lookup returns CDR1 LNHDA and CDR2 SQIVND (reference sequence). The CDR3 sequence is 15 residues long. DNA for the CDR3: TGTGCCAGTAGTATATTCGAAGGGAGCGGCACTGAAGCTTTCTTT. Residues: CASSIFEGSGTEAFF.

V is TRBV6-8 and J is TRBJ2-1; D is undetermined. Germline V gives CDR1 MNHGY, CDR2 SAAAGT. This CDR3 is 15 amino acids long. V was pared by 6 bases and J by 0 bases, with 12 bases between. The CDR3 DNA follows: TGTGCCAGCAGCCTAACAGAAACCTCCTACAATGAGCAGTTCTTC. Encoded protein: CASSLTETSYNEQFF.

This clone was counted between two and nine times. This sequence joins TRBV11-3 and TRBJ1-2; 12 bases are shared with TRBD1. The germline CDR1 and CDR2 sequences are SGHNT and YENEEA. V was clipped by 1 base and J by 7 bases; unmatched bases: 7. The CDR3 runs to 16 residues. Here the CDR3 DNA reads TGTGCCAGCAGCTTAGGGTCGGGACAGGGGGCGCCTGGCTACACCTTC. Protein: CASSLGSGQGAPGYTF.